One and the same sample provided the 6 T cell receptor beta chains below, sequenced in a study of early T cells in non-severe SARS-CoV-2 infection. One entry per CDR3 protein results from TCRdb running MiXCR on the 5' RACE reads. The data show 100,000 to 150,000 distinct CDR3 sequences, under 15% seen once. The source material was whole blood. The source is an adult who was a healthcare worker with PCR-confirmed SARS-CoV-2 infection or an uninfected control (not recorded which).

The chain has TRBV3-1 and TRBJ2-7; D may be TRBD1 (6 bases). CDR1 and CDR2 from the germline V gene are LGHDT and YNNKEL (reference sequence). The V gene lost 3 bases and the J gene lost 6 bases, with 12 bases spanning the gap. The CDR3 spans 13 residues. The CDR3 DNA reads TGTGCCAGCAGCCAGATTACAGGGTTCGAGCAGTACTTC. It is translated as CASSQITGFEQYF.

This rearrangement joins TRBV12-3 or TRBV12-4 to TRBJ1-4; 9 bases map to TRBD1. Unmatched junction bases numbered 3, after V lost 10 bases and J lost 0 bases. CDR3 size: 14 residues. The chain's CDR3 is CATRQGATNEKLFF. Written as DNA, the CDR3 is TGTGCCACCCGACAGGGGGCAACTAATGAAAAACTGTTTTTT.

This clonotype has more than one count but fewer than ten. This chain joins TRBV24-1 and TRBJ1-3; D not certain. V gave up 8 bases and J gave up 6 bases, with 10 bases separating them. This CDR3 is built from 12 residues. Germline V lookup: CDR1 KGHDR, CDR2 SFDVKD. The CDR3 DNA reads as TGTGCCACCACAGGTCGGACAAACACCATATATTTT. Its protein is CATTGRTNTIYF.

There are a few counts of this clonotype. V is TRBV2 and J is TRBJ2-5; 9 bases map to TRBD2. This CDR3 has 13 amino acids. Losses at the gene ends were 8 bases for V and 5 bases for J; bases not matched to a gene: 6. Germline CDR1 SNHLY, CDR2 FYNNEI. The CDR3 region has the DNA TGTGCCAGCGAGCGGGGGGTCGGCGAGACCCAGTACTTC. Protein product: CASERGVGETQYF.

This clonotype was picked up a small number of times. This chain uses TRBV20-1 with TRBJ2-5; a possible D gene is TRBD2 (7 bases). The CDR3 sequence is 14 residues long. V lost 1 base and J lost 2, with 11 bases in between. The germline gives CDR1 DFQATT, CDR2 SNEGSKA (reference sequence). The CDR3 DNA reads TGCAGTGCTAGAGTCGGGGGGCGTCAAGAGACCCAGTACTTC. Its protein is CSARVGGRQETQYF.

V is TRBV20-1 and J is TRBJ2-3; D tentatively fits TRBD1 or TRBD2 (6 bases each). The CDR3 contains 14 residues. Between the trimmed V and J ends, which lost 0 bases and 4 bases, there was a span of 11 bases. Germline values: CDR1 DFQATT, CDR2 SNEGSKA (reference sequence). Here the CDR3 reads CSARDVGGADTQYF. In DNA form, the CDR3 reads TGCAGTGCTAGAGACGTGGGGGGCGCAGATACGCAGTATTTT.